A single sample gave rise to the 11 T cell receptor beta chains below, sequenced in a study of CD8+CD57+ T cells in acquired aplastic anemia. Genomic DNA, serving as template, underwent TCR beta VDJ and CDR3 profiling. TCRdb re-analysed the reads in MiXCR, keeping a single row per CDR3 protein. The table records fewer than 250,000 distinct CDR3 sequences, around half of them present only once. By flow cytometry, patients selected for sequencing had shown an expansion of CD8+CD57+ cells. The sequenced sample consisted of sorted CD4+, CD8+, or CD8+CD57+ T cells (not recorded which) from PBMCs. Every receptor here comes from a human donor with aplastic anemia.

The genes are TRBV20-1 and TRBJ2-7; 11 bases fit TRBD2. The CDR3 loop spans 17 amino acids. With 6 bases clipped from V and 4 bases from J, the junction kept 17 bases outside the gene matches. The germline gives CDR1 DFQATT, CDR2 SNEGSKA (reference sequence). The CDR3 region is CSATGIRSGRERYEQYF. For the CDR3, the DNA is TGCAGTGCCACGGGGATCCGTAGCGGGAGGGAGAGGTACGAGCAGTACTTC.

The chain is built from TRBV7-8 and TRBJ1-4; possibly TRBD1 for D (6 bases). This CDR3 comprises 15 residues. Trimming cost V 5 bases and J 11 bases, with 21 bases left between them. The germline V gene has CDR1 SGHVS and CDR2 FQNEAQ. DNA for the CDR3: TGTGCCAGCAGCCATGATGGGGGGCGCACGGATAAACTGTTTTTT. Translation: CASSHDGGRTDKLFF.

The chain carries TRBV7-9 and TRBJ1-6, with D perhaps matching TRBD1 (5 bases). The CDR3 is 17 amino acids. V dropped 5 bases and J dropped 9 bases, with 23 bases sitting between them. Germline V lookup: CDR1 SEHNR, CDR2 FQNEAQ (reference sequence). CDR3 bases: TGTGCCAGCAGCACCCGAGAAGATGGGGGGACCGCTTCACCCCTCCACTTT. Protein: CASSTREDGGTASPLHF. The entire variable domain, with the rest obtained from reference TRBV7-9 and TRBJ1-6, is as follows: DTGVSQNPRHKITKRGQNVTFRCDPISEHNRLYWYRQTLGQGPEFLTYFQNEAQLEKSRLLSDRFSAERPKGSFSTLEIQRTEQGDSAMYLCASSTREDGGTASPLHFGNGTRLTVT.

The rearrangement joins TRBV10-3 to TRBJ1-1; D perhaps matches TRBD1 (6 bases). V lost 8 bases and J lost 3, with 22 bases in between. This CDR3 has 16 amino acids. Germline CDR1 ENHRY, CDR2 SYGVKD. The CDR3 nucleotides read TGTGCCATCCAACCTCAGGGGCAGGGCAAGGACACTGAAGCTTTCTTT. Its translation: CAIQPQGQGKDTEAFF.

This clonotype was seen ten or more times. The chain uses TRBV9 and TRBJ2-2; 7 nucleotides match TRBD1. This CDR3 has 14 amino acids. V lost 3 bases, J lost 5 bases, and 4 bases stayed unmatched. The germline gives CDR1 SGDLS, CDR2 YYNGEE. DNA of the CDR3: TGTGCCAGCAGCGGATCCAGGGGGACCGGGGAGCTGTTTTTT. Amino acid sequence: CASSGSRGTGELFF.

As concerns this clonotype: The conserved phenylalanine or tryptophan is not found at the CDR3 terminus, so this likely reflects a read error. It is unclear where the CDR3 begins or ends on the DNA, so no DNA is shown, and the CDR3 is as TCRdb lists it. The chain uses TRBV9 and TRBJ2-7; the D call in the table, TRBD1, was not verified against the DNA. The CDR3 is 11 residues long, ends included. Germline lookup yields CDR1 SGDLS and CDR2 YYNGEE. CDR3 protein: CASSVDRDRGL.

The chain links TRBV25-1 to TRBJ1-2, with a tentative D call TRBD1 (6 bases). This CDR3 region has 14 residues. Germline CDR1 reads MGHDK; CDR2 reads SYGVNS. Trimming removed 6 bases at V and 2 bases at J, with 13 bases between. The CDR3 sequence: CASSRLDSNYGYTF. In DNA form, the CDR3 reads TGTGCCAGCAGCAGACTGGACAGCAACTATGGCTACACCTTC.

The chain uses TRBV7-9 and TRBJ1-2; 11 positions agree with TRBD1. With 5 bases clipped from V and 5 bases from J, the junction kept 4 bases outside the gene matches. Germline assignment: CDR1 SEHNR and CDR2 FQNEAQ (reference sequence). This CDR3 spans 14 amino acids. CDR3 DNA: TGTGCCAGCAGCGTTGGACAGGGGGCGTATGGCTACACCTTC. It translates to CASSVGQGAYGYTF.

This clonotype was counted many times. CDR3 DNA sequence: TGCAGCGTCGAACAGGGTATTCGTGGCTACACCTTC. The encoded protein is CSVEQGIRGYTF. The chain links TRBV29-1 to TRBJ1-2, with D possibly TRBD1 on 6 matching bases. Germline loops: CDR1 SQVTM, CDR2 ANQGSEA. The V end was cut by 6 bases, the J end by 7 bases, with 15 bases between. CDR3 size: 12 residues.

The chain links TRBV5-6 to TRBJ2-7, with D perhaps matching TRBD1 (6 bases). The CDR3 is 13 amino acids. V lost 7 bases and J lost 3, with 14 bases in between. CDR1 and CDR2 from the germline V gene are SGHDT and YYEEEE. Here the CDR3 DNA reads TGTGCCAGCGACAATGCAGGGGTCTACGAGCAGTACTTC. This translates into CASDNAGVYEQYF.

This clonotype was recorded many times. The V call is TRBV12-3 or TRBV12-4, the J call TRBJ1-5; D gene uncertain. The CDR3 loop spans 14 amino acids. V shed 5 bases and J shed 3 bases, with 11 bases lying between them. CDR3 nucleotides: TGTGCCAGCAGTCCGGACGGATACAATCAGCCCCAGCATTTT. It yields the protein CASSPDGYNQPQHF.